A selection of T cell receptor beta chains follows, all from one sample in a study of blood T cell repertoires in COVID-19. TCRdb keeps only in-frame clones here, not all; method: immunoSEQ multiplex PCR. The data contain approximately 90,000 clones, 90% of them singletons. The sequencing sample was made of peripheral blood. Receptor source: a man in his sixties with acute or convalescent COVID-19. The CDR3 runs from the conserved cysteine through the conserved F or W. A D gene is named only where the DNA matches it firmly. The size field is filled for only some rows; it gives once, few, many or a size class.

>TRBV10-3|TRBJ1-1|NA|NA
TGTGCCATCAGTGACCCCCGGGGGGCCCGAGGAGCTTTCTTT
CAISDPRGARGAFF
>TRBV19|TRBJ2-5|TRBD1|NA
TGTGCCAGTAGTATCCGACAGGGAGAGACCCAGTACTTC
CASSIRQGETQYF
>TRBV10-2|TRBJ1-1|TRBD1|NA
TGCGCCAGCATTTTCGACAGGGGAGGAATCACTGAAGCTTTCTTT
CASIFDRGGITEAFF
>TRBV19|TRBJ1-5|TRBD1|NA
TGTGCCAGGCGTTGGCAGGGGGCAAATGCCGGCAATCAGCCCCAGCATTTT
CARRWQGANAGNQPQHF
>TRBV12-3/TRBV12-4|TRBJ1-6|NA|NA
TGTGCCAGCAGTCTCGGACAGCCCTCACCCCTCCACTTT
CASSLGQPSPLHF
>TRBV30|TRBJ2-1|TRBD1|once
TGTGCCTGGATGGTACAGGGGGGCAATGAGCAGTTCTTC
CAWMVQGGNEQFF
>TRBV9|TRBJ1-5|NA|NA
TGTGCCAGCAGCGTAGACGCGGGGAGTCGGCCCCAGCATTTT
CASSVDAGSRPQHF
>TRBV6-6|TRBJ1-4|TRBD1|once
TGTGCCAGCAGTTACCCGGGTGGACAGGGTCGGGAAAAACTGTTTTTT
CASSYPGGQGREKLFF
>TRBV6-1|TRBJ2-7|NA|once
TGTGCCAGCAGTGAAGCGGCAGAGCAGTACTTC
CASSEAAEQYF
>TRBV2|TRBJ1-6|TRBD1|NA
TGTGCCAGCAACCCGACAGGGAATAATTCACCCCTCCACTTT
CASNPTGNNSPLHF
>TRBV6-5|TRBJ1-1|NA|NA
TGTGCCAGCAGTTACTCCGACCGGGGGAACACTGAAGCTTTCTTT
CASSYSDRGNTEAFF
>TRBV19|TRBJ2-2|TRBD1|NA
TGTGCCAGTAGGACTACAGGGGCCGGGGAGCTGTTTTTT
CASRTTGAGELFF
>TRBV18|TRBJ1-2|NA|NA
TGTGCCAGCTCAGAACAGGGTAACTATGGCTACACCTTC
CASSEQGNYGYTF
>TRBV4-2|TRBJ2-2|TRBD2|NA
TGTGCCAGCAGCCAAGTAACACTAGCGGGGGGTTCGACCGGGGAGCTGTTTTTT
CASSQVTLAGGSTGELFF
>TRBV29-1|TRBJ2-1|TRBD1|NA
TGCAGCGTTGTGGGACAGGCACGTAGGGATGAGCAGTTCTTC
CSVVGQARRDEQFF
>TRBV7-9|TRBJ1-1|TRBD1|NA
TGTGCCAGCAGCCCGGACAGGGTACGAACTGAAGCTTTCTTT
CASSPDRVRTEAFF
>TRBV7-9|TRBJ2-5|TRBD2|NA
TGTGCCAGCAGCCCCCTCGGGGGGGAGACCCAGTACTTC
CASSPLGGETQYF
>TRBV6-5|TRBJ1-2|NA|NA
TGTGCCACCCGTCCGCCTGAGGAGATCTATGGCTACACCTTC
CATRPPEEIYGYTF
>TRBV6-6|TRBJ1-2|TRBD1|NA
TGTGCCAGCAGTTTCCCGGGACAGGCATCGTCTGGCTACACCTTC
CASSFPGQASSGYTF
>TRBV11-3|TRBJ1-5|TRBD1|NA
TGTGCCAGCAGCCCCTCGAACAGGGGAGCTAATCAGCCCCAGCATTTT
CASSPSNRGANQPQHF
>TRBV30|TRBJ1-5|TRBD1|NA
TGTGCCTATACACAGGGGGCGAATAGTCAGCCCCAGCATTTT
CAYTQGANSQPQHF
>TRBV5-1|TRBJ2-1|TRBD1|NA
TGCGCCAGCAGCCGGGGACAGCCGCTCAATGAGCAGTTCTTC
CASSRGQPLNEQFF